This TCR beta chain was documented in a study of persistence of HIV-infected CD4 T cells. Study in general: Donors had been on suppressive ART for a median of 8 years.

Overlapping HIV-1 Gag 15-mer peptides at approximately 1 ug per peptide per mL were used. Sorted nonresponding memory CD4+ T cells were CD40L-negative, CD69-negative, CD45RO-high. The CDR3 is 15 amino acids. The V gene's germline CDR1 is MDHEN and CDR2 SYDVKM. Trimming removed 8 bases at V and 0 bases at J, with 13 bases between. The immunoSEQ assay was version 4, run in survey mode. Template was genomic DNA at 10 ng/uL, with up to about 1 ug used per sample. Profiling relied on immunoSEQ multiplex PCR, and the TCRdb table lists in-frame clones only, not all of them. The repertoire holds about 60,000 clones, with just under 75% as singletons. Comment on this clone: Its target is not known.

The TCR sequence derives from an adult man with HIV who was CMV-seropositive. The source material was CD4+ T cells sorted from PBMCs after roughly 18-hour stimulation, sampled from a patient who received antiretroviral therapy. V and J are TRBV28 and TRBJ2-2, with D perhaps TRBD2 (6 bases). The CDR3 DNA reads as TGTGCCAGCCGCCTGGGGGGAGCGAACACCGGGGAGCTGTTTTTT. This gives the protein CASRLGGANTGELFF.